In this sample, the clone carrying this T cell receptor beta chain turned up many times. Its antigen is undetermined. The germline V gene has CDR1 SQVTM and CDR2 ANQGSEA. V shed 7 bases and J 5 bases; nucleotides not matched to a gene: 2. The CDR3 is 12 residues long. Using its own MiXCR run on the 5' RACE reads, TCRdb lists one record per CDR3 protein. The table lists a few hundred thousand distinct CDR3 sequences, more than 3.5% of them singletons. These data belong to a study of T cells after yellow fever vaccination. Overall study context: Fractions of low cell number were prepared using SMART-Seq v4 Ultra Low Input. The study, taken as a whole, reports: By day 5 rather than day 15, the secondary response had peaked, though it was weaker. Clonotypes appearing in both CD4 and CD8 compartments existed, and their share was small.

Source: PBMCs, taken 15 days after the yellow fever booster vaccination. The V and J genes are TRBV29-1 and TRBJ1-4, with TRBD1 matching over 9 bases. This receptor was identified in a man aged 18 to 35 who received the YFV17D yellow fever vaccine. The CDR3 region has the DNA TGCAGCGCCGGGACAGGGAATGAAAAACTGTTTTTT. Translating it yields CSAGTGNEKLFF.